Shown below are 19 T cell receptor beta chains from a single sample sequenced in a study of Graves' ophthalmopathy and Graves' hyperthyroidism (dated by TCRdb to the late 2010s). Instrument on record: Illumina HiSeq 2000. For repertoire sequencing, the TCR beta CDR3 regions were amplified from RNA transcripts. The first round was an RT-PCR using HTBI primers with the Qiagen OneStep RT-PCR kit, and this first round was followed by a second-round multiplex PCR, then size selection and purification. TCRdb took the public reads, trimmed them with fastp at Q25, ran MiXCR for clone calling and kept in-frame beta chains. Every CDR3 protein is listed once, alongside the most common genes and DNA of its rows. The sample table contains 1 million to 1.3 million distinct CDR3 sequences; only one count was recorded for less than 45% of them. Over 8.5% of the sample rests with the top ten. The sample taken for sequencing was peripheral blood or thyroid tissue (not recorded which). These receptors were collected from an adult man with Graves' hyperthyroidism.

Regarding this clonotype: One base away lies a much larger clone, so this may be a sequencing read error. The chain couples TRBV2 to TRBJ1-1; D uncertain. CDR1 SNHLY and CDR2 FYNNEI come from the germline V gene. The CDR3 has 13 residues. V gave up 6 bases and J gave up 4 bases, with 12 bases separating them. The CDR3 region has the DNA TGTGCCAGCAGCGTAGGGATCGCCACTGAAGCTTTCTTT. Its translation is CASSVGIATEAFF.

This clonotype was seen ten or more times. The chain joins TRBV6-6 to TRBJ2-7; 12 bases map to TRBD2. The CDR3 sequence is 17 residues long. The trim removed 1 base at V and 3 bases at J, leaving 7 bases unmatched. CDR1 and CDR2 from the germline V gene are MNHNY and SVGAGI (reference sequence). The CDR3 nucleotides read TGTGCCAGCAGTTACTTCCTAGCGGGAGGGCCCCACTACGAGCAGTACTTC. It encodes CASSYFLAGGPHYEQYF.

This clonotype was detected many times. V and J are TRBV5-1 and TRBJ2-7; D is unclear. There are 14 residues in the CDR3. In germline, CDR1 is SGHRS, CDR2 YFSETQ. V dropped 1 base and J dropped 6 bases, with 14 bases sitting between them. CDR3 loop: CASSLWAPWSEQYF. DNA for the CDR3: TGCGCCAGCAGCTTGTGGGCCCCCTGGAGCGAGCAGTACTTC.

This clonotype was counted a few times. The chain combines TRBV11-2 with TRBJ2-5; D may correspond to TRBD1 or TRBD2 (8 bases each). V was clipped by 2 bases and J by 2 bases, with 21 bases between them. CDR3 length equals 18 residues. From germline, CDR1 is SGHAT and CDR2 FQNNGV. The CDR3 here is CASSLFPGGGQEQETQYF. The CDR3 bases are TGTGCCAGCAGCTTATTCCCGGGGGGGGGACAGGAGCAAGAGACCCAGTACTTC.

This clonotype was observed many times. The gene calls are TRBV7-6 and TRBJ1-2; 7 bases are shared with TRBD1. The germline CDR1 and CDR2 sequences are SGHVS and FNYEAQ. This CDR3 has 14 residues. V lost 2 bases and J lost 2; bases outside the gene matches: 2. The CDR3 region is CASSLNRGNYGYTF. DNA of the CDR3: TGTGCCAGCAGCTTAAACAGGGGAAACTATGGCTACACCTTC. The variable domain in full, completed from reference TRBV7-6 and TRBJ1-2, reads GAGVSQSPRYKVTKRGQDVALRCDPISGHVSLYWYRQALGQGPEFLTYFNYEAQQDKSGLPNDRFSAERPEGSISTLTIQRTEQRDSAMYRCASSLNRGNYGYTFGSGTRLTVV.

This clonotype was counted at least ten times. The gene calls are TRBV6-6 and TRBJ1-5; D perhaps matches TRBD1 (5 bases). In germline, CDR1 is MNHNY, CDR2 SVGAGI (reference sequence). Trimming pared 2 bases from V and 2 bases from J, leaving 10 bases between. The CDR3 length is 15 residues. The CDR3 coding sequence is TGTGCCAGCAGTTACGAGCGACAGCGCAATCAGCCCCAGCATTTT. Translated, it gives CASSYERQRNQPQHF.

This clonotype has more than one count but fewer than ten. The V gene is TRBV4-1, the J gene TRBJ1-1; 11 nucleotides align to TRBD1. This CDR3 is built from 14 residues. Per germline, CDR1 MGHRA and CDR2 YSYEKL. With 3 bases clipped from V and 11 bases from J, the junction kept 8 bases outside the gene matches. CDR3 protein: CASSHPGQGVGAFF. The CDR3 bases are TGCGCCAGCAGCCATCCGGGACAGGGGGTTGGGGCTTTCTTT.

The count of this clonotype is one. The chain uses TRBV24-1 and TRBJ2-5; possibly TRBD2 for D (7 bases). Germline V gene lookup returns CDR1 KGHDR and CDR2 SFDVKD. The CDR3 sequence is 16 residues long. Between the trimmed V and J ends, which lost 11 bases and 1 base, there was a span of 22 bases. In DNA, the CDR3 is TGTGCCAGCAGCCCCCGGGCGGGGGCGGGCCAAGAGACCCAGTACTTC. It is translated as CASSPRAGAGQETQYF.

In the case of this clonotype: A single base separates this from a much larger clone, so it may be a read error. The chain links TRBV19 to TRBJ1-6; tentatively, D is TRBD1 (6 bases). Per the germline V gene, CDR1 is LNHDA and CDR2 is SQIVND (reference sequence). This CDR3 is 14 amino acids long. V lost 5 bases, J lost 10 bases, and 15 bases lay in between. CDR3 DNA sequence: TGTGCCAGTAGTGTATCAGGGGCTCGGTCACCCCTCCACTTT. Residues: CASSVSGARSPLHF. The full variable domain, in which reference TRBV19 and TRBJ1-6 provide the parts outside the CDR3, is DGGITQSPKYLFRKEGQNVTLSCEQNLNHDAMYWYRQDPGQGLRLIYYSQIVNDFQKGDIAEGYSVSREKKESFPLTVTSAQKNPTAFYLCASSVSGARSPLHFGNGTRLTVT.

This clonotype came up a few times. This chain joins TRBV6-5 and TRBJ1-2; 8 positions match TRBD1. Trimming took 0 bases from V and 2 from J; bases not matched to a gene: 5. This CDR3 region has 16 residues. Looked up from germline, CDR1 is MNHEY and CDR2 is SVGAGI. The DNA of the CDR3 is TGTGCCAGCAGTTACTCGAGGACAGGGACGAACTATGGCTACACCTTC. This sequence encodes CASSYSRTGTNYGYTF.

This clonotype was observed many times. This chain joins TRBV7-7 and TRBJ2-5; D uncertain. The CDR3 sequence is 16 residues long. Germline CDR1 and CDR2: SSHAT and FNYEAQ (reference sequence). With 2 bases removed from V and 4 bases from J, the gap between germline ends came to 17 bases. The CDR3 reads CASSLNLEVGRETQYF. CDR3 bases: TGTGCCAGCAGCTTAAATCTAGAAGTGGGTAGAGAGACCCAGTACTTC.

The table lists this clonotype with many counts. The chain couples TRBV29-1 to TRBJ2-7; no definite D call. The CDR3 consists of 11 residues. V was shortened by 7 bases and J by 0 bases, with 7 bases between the two germline ends. Looked up from germline, CDR1 is SQVTM and CDR2 is ANQGSEA. As DNA, the CDR3 is TGCAGCGCCGGGTACTCCTACGAGCAGTACTTC. This translates into CSAGYSYEQYF.

The rearrangement joins TRBV29-1 to TRBJ2-3, with 13 bases fitting TRBD2. This CDR3 has 15 amino acids. The V segment lost 7 bases and the J segment 0 bases; nucleotides outside the gene matches: 4. The germline gives CDR1 SQVTM, CDR2 ANQGSEA. This CDR3 is CSGAGLAGSTDTQYF. CDR3 DNA: TGCAGCGGGGCGGGACTAGCGGGAAGCACAGATACGCAGTATTTT.

The chain couples TRBV29-1 to TRBJ2-7; D remains unclear. The CDR3 runs to 11 residues. Trimming shortened V by 6 bases and J by 4 bases, and 10 bases separated the two germline ends. Looked up from germline, CDR1 is SQVTM and CDR2 is ANQGSEA. The CDR3 region has the DNA TGCAGCGTCGCCCCTTCTTACGAGCAGTACTTC. This sequence encodes CSVAPSYEQYF.

This clonotype was recorded at least ten times. The chain carries TRBV29-1 and TRBJ2-7, with D uncertain. The V gene lost 4 bases and the J gene lost 6 bases, with 16 bases spanning the gap. The CDR3 is 13 amino acids. Germline loops: CDR1 SQVTM, CDR2 ANQGSEA. Here the CDR3 reads CSVGDLGFGEQYF. As DNA, the CDR3 is TGCAGCGTTGGGGATTTGGGCTTCGGCGAGCAGTACTTC.

The chain employs TRBV5-6 and TRBJ1-1; 9 bases are a match to TRBD1. V was clipped by 3 bases and J by 4 bases; unmatched bases: 7. Germline V gene lookup returns CDR1 SGHDT and CDR2 YYEEEE. The CDR3 is made up of 15 amino acids. CDR3 nucleotide sequence: TGTGCCAGCAGCTGGCTCCGGGACAGGGTCACTGAAGCTTTCTTT. As protein: CASSWLRDRVTEAFF. The full variable domain, rest sourced from reference TRBV5-6 and TRBJ1-1, is DAGVTQSPTHLIKTRGQQVTLRCSPKSGHDTVSWYQQALGQGPQFIFQYYEEEERQRGNFPDRFSGHQFPNYSSELNVNALLLGDSALYLCASSWLRDRVTEAFFGQGTRLTVV.

This chain joins TRBV3-1 and TRBJ1-4, with a possible D match to TRBD1 (6 bases). Germline V gene lookup returns CDR1 LGHDT and CDR2 YNNKEL (reference sequence). Trimming took 3 bases from V and 7 from J, leaving 15 bases between them. The CDR3 runs 15 residues. The CDR3 loop reads CASSHGDTGGEKLFF. DNA for the CDR3: TGTGCCAGCAGCCATGGGGACACAGGAGGTGAAAAACTGTTTTTT.

The chain links TRBV20-1 to TRBJ2-7; the D gene is possibly TRBD1 (6 bases). V gave up 0 bases and J gave up 2 bases, with 14 bases separating them. Germline values: CDR1 DFQATT, CDR2 SNEGSKA (reference sequence). CDR3 length: 15 amino acids. The CDR3 here is CSARDFGTLTYEQYF. CDR3 bases: TGCAGTGCTAGAGATTTCGGGACACTTACCTACGAGCAGTACTTC.

In this sample, this clonotype turned up many times. The rearrangement joins TRBV24-1 to TRBJ2-2, with D maybe TRBD1 (6 bases). Germline V gene sequence: CDR1 KGHDR, CDR2 SFDVKD. Trimming shortened V by 2 bases and J by 1 base, and 7 bases separated the two germline ends. CDR3 length: 15 amino acids. The chain's CDR3 is CATSDYRENTGELFF. In DNA, the CDR3 is TGTGCCACCAGTGATTACAGGGAGAACACCGGGGAGCTGTTTTTT.